Listed below are T cell receptor beta chains from one sample, sequenced in a study of post-analysis software for immune sequencing data. Each CDR3 protein is one row after TCRdb ran MiXCR on the PCR reads. The sample lists hundreds of thousands of distinct CDR3 sequences, 55% to 60% occurring once. Sequences were obtained from blood. These receptors originate from a girl aged 2 to 9 with multiple sclerosis. Each CDR3 is given with its conserved first and last residue. The order of the fields is clone size, D gene, V gene, J gene, CDR3 DNA, CDR3 protein. A D gene is named only where the DNA matches it firmly. For some rows the clone size is stated as once, few or many, or as a class when expanded; others skip it.

abundance: few; d_gene: TRBD2; v_gene: TRBV10-3; j_gene: TRBJ2-5; CDR3nt: TGTGCCATCAGTGAGTCGCTAGCGGGGTCGGGTGAGCAGTACTTC; CDR3aa: CAISESLAGSGEQYF
abundance: .; d_gene: .; v_gene: TRBV9; j_gene: TRBJ2-5; CDR3nt: TGTGCCAGCAGCGCGTCCCCTCGGGTGGAAGAGACCCAGTACTTC; CDR3aa: CASSASPRVEETQYF
abundance: .; d_gene: .; v_gene: TRBV6-6; j_gene: TRBJ2-5; CDR3nt: TGTGCCAGCAGTTACTTGGGCCTAATAAAAGAGACCCAGTACTTC; CDR3aa: CASSYLGLIKETQYF
abundance: .; d_gene: .; v_gene: TRBV27; j_gene: TRBJ2-1; CDR3nt: TGTGCCAGCAGCCTGGAGAGAGTTCACAATGAGCAGTTCTTC; CDR3aa: CASSLERVHNEQFF
abundance: .; d_gene: .; v_gene: TRBV10-2; j_gene: TRBJ2-3; CDR3nt: TGCGCCAGCAGTGAACCGGGACCGGCAGATACGCAGTATTTT; CDR3aa: CASSEPGPADTQYF
abundance: few; d_gene: TRBD1; v_gene: TRBV20-1; j_gene: TRBJ1-2; CDR3nt: TGCAGTGCTATACCGGGACAGGAGAACTATGGCTACACCTTC; CDR3aa: CSAIPGQENYGYTF
abundance: few; d_gene: .; v_gene: TRBV15; j_gene: TRBJ2-5; CDR3nt: TGTGCCACCAGCAGAGATCGTGGGGCCGGAGAGACCCAGTACTTC; CDR3aa: CATSRDRGAGETQYF
abundance: once; d_gene: TRBD1; v_gene: TRBV20-1; j_gene: TRBJ1-2; CDR3nt: TGCAGTGCTATTACCGGGACAGGAGACTATGGCTACACCTTC; CDR3aa: CSAITGTGDYGYTF
abundance: .; d_gene: .; v_gene: TRBV20-1; j_gene: TRBJ1-2; CDR3nt: TGCAGTGCTACTGGACAGAACTATGTTGGCTACACCTTC; CDR3aa: CSATGQNYVGYTF
abundance: .; d_gene: .; v_gene: TRBV30; j_gene: TRBJ2-6; CDR3nt: TGTGCCGGCAGCGTCTCTGGGGCCAACGTCCTGACTTTC; CDR3aa: CAGSVSGANVLTF
abundance: few; d_gene: .; v_gene: TRBV29-1; j_gene: TRBJ2-6; CDR3nt: TGCAGCGTAGGACCAGGGTCCTCTGGGGCCAACGTCCTGACTTTC; CDR3aa: CSVGPGSSGANVLTF
abundance: few; d_gene: .; v_gene: TRBV6-5; j_gene: TRBJ2-1; CDR3nt: TGTGCCAGCAGGGCTCCGGGACTTAGCTCCTACAATGAGCAGTTCTTC; CDR3aa: CASRAPGLSSYNEQFF
abundance: few; d_gene: .; v_gene: TRBV27; j_gene: TRBJ2-5; CDR3nt: TGTGCCAGCAGTCCGCGGTGGCTCCAAGAGACCCAGTACTTC; CDR3aa: CASSPRWLQETQYF
abundance: .; d_gene: TRBD2; v_gene: TRBV12-3/TRBV12-4; j_gene: TRBJ2-1; CDR3nt: TGTGCCAGCAAAATAGCGGGGGGACCCAATGAGCAGTTCTTC; CDR3aa: CASKIAGGPNEQFF
abundance: .; d_gene: TRBD2; v_gene: TRBV12-3/TRBV12-4; j_gene: TRBJ2-3; CDR3nt: TGTGCCAGCAGCCTAACTAGCGGGGGGTCGGGGGTCACAGATACGCAGTATTTT; CDR3aa: CASSLTSGGSGVTDTQYF
abundance: .; d_gene: .; v_gene: TRBV12-3/TRBV12-4; j_gene: TRBJ2-1; CDR3nt: TGTGCCAGCAGTTTGTTGGTTCCGTTCTTC; CDR3aa: CASSLLVPFF
abundance: .; d_gene: TRBD2; v_gene: TRBV6-5; j_gene: TRBJ2-3; CDR3nt: TGTGCCAGCAGTTACACCTCGGACGGGGGGTTGACAGATACGCAGTATTTT; CDR3aa: CASSYTSDGGLTDTQYF
abundance: .; d_gene: .; v_gene: TRBV7-9; j_gene: TRBJ1-1; CDR3nt: TGTGCCAGCAGCTGGTCAGTGTATAGCACTGAAGCTTTCTTT; CDR3aa: CASSWSVYSTEAFF
abundance: .; d_gene: TRBD2; v_gene: TRBV29-1; j_gene: TRBJ2-5; CDR3nt: TGCAGCGTTGGACTAGCGGGCCGTCAAGAGACCCAGTACTTC; CDR3aa: CSVGLAGRQETQYF
abundance: .; d_gene: .; v_gene: TRBV6-5; j_gene: TRBJ2-5; CDR3nt: TGTGCCAGCAGTTACTCTTATAAACAAGAGACCCAGTACTTC; CDR3aa: CASSYSYKQETQYF
abundance: .; d_gene: TRBD1; v_gene: TRBV12-3/TRBV12-4; j_gene: TRBJ1-1; CDR3nt: TGTGCCAGCCTCCCCGAAACAGGGGTGAACACTGAAGCTTTCTTT; CDR3aa: CASLPETGVNTEAFF
abundance: .; d_gene: .; v_gene: TRBV7-2; j_gene: TRBJ2-7; CDR3nt: TGTGCCAGCAGCTCGCGGACAGTCTCCTACGAGCAGTACTTC; CDR3aa: CASSSRTVSYEQYF
abundance: .; d_gene: .; v_gene: TRBV29-1; j_gene: TRBJ2-7; CDR3nt: TGCAGTGCCCAGACAGCCTCCTACGAGCAGTACTTC; CDR3aa: CSAQTASYEQYF
abundance: .; d_gene: .; v_gene: TRBV10-1; j_gene: TRBJ1-2; CDR3nt: TGCGCCAGCAGTGAAGGAGGGACCGGCTACACCTTC; CDR3aa: CASSEGGTGYTF
abundance: .; d_gene: .; v_gene: TRBV20-1; j_gene: TRBJ1-5; CDR3nt: TGCAGTGCTAGGTCCGGGTTCGATCAGCCCCAGCATTTT; CDR3aa: CSARSGFDQPQHF